The 20 T cell receptor beta chains given below trace back to one sample, sequenced in a study of neurological immune-mediated disorders. TCRdb reanalysed the 5' RACE reads using MiXCR and keeps one entry per CDR3 protein. The data contain about 76,000 distinct CDR3 sequences, over 15% of them singletons. What was sequenced was PBMCs. The receptors come from a woman aged 40 to 50 in good health.

The table lists this clonotype with many counts. This chain joins TRBV6-4 and TRBJ2-3; 7 bases agree with TRBD1. The CDR3 loop spans 14 amino acids. Germline V gene data show CDR1 as MRHNA and CDR2 as SNTAGT. The V segment lost 6 bases and the J segment 1 base; nucleotides outside the gene matches: 4. CDR3 sequence: CASSNRGGTDTQYF. The CDR3, as DNA: TGTGCCAGCAGCAACAGGGGAGGCACAGATACGCAGTATTTT.

The chain recombines TRBV7-9 with TRBJ2-7; D possibly corresponds to TRBD2 (6 bases). Trimming removed 4 bases from V and 6 bases from J, with 10 bases in between. Looked up from germline, CDR1 is SEHNR and CDR2 is FQNEAQ (reference sequence). There are 12 residues in the CDR3. The CDR3 reads CASSSEGLEQYF. Written as DNA, the CDR3 is TGTGCCAGCAGCTCGGAGGGGCTCGAGCAGTACTTC.

This clonotype was seen at least ten times. V and J are TRBV2 and TRBJ2-1; TRBD1 matches 8 bases. V dropped 8 bases and J dropped 4; count of bases not matched to a gene: 4. The CDR3 has 13 amino acids. Per germline, CDR1 SNHLY and CDR2 FYNNEI. For the CDR3, the DNA is TGTGCCAGCGGGGGGACAGGTTACAATGAGCAGTTCTTC. This gives the protein CASGGTGYNEQFF.

This clonotype was recorded at least ten times. The CDR3: CASSLNQGSTGELFF. CDR3 nucleotides: TGTGCCAGCAGCTTAAACCAGGGGAGCACCGGGGAGCTGTTTTTT. This sequence joins TRBV7-9 and TRBJ2-2; possible D gene TRBD1, 6 bases. Per germline, CDR1 SEHNR and CDR2 FQNEAQ (reference sequence). CDR3 length: 15 amino acids. V was cut by 2 bases and J by 4 bases, with 11 bases left in between.

The sample holds many counts of this clonotype. This sequence joins TRBV5-8 and TRBJ2-1; D call uncertain. This CDR3 has 16 amino acids. The germline CDR1 and CDR2 sequences are SGHTS and YDEGEE. The V gene lost 0 bases and the J gene lost 3 bases, with 13 bases spanning the gap. The CDR3 sequence is CASSLGVLGSYNEQFF. CDR3 coding DNA: TGTGCCAGCAGCTTGGGGGTGCTAGGCAGCTACAATGAGCAGTTCTTC.

This clonotype was seen a few times. The chain has TRBV30 and TRBJ2-3; 9 bases are a match to TRBD2. The V gene's germline CDR1 is GTSNPN and CDR2 SVGIG (reference sequence). This CDR3 contains 14 residues. After removal of 5 bases from V and 9 bases from J, the junction contained 12 bases not matched to a gene. CDR3 protein: CAWREAGGPGTQYF. The DNA of the CDR3 is TGTGCCTGGCGGGAAGCGGGGGGCCCAGGGACGCAGTATTTT.

This clonotype was observed at least ten times. The chain is built from TRBV2 and TRBJ2-3, with D possibly matching TRBD2 (6 bases). Germline assignment: CDR1 SNHLY and CDR2 FYNNEI. This CDR3 region has 15 residues. V was cut by 4 bases and J by 3 bases, with 14 bases left in between. The CDR3 here is CASSARRGVTDTQYF. For the CDR3, the DNA is TGTGCCAGCAGTGCTCGACGCGGGGTGACAGATACGCAGTATTTT.

The genes are TRBV27 and TRBJ2-7, with unresolved D. This CDR3 comprises 14 residues. From germline, CDR1 is MNHEY and CDR2 SMNVEV (reference sequence). V lost 7 bases to trimming and J lost 0 bases, with 13 bases between them. CDR3 in amino acids: CASNPPGNSYEQYF. The CDR3 DNA sequence: TGTGCCAGCAACCCTCCAGGAAACTCCTACGAGCAGTACTTC.

This clonotype was counted at least ten times. The chain recombines TRBV10-3 with TRBJ1-2, with TRBD1 matching over 10 bases. Unmatched junction bases numbered 3, after V lost 3 bases and J lost 2 bases. This CDR3 region has 15 residues. From germline, CDR1 is ENHRY and CDR2 SYGVKD. The CDR3 coding sequence is TGTGCCATCAGTGATTCGACAGGGGGCAACTATGGCTACACCTTC. Translating gives CAISDSTGGNYGYTF.

This clonotype was seen ten or more times. The chain has TRBV18 and TRBJ2-5, with 9 bases that match TRBD2. V lost 2 bases and J lost 5; bases outside the gene matches: 6. Germline V gene lookup returns CDR1 KGHSH and CDR2 LQKENI. The CDR3 runs 15 residues. The CDR3 bases are TGTGCCAGCTCACCAGGGACTAGCTCTTTCGAGACCCAGTACTTC. Residues: CASSPGTSSFETQYF.

This clonotype was seen ten or more times. The chain employs TRBV7-2 and TRBJ2-1; TRBD1 agrees at 7 bases. The CDR3 loop spans 16 amino acids. CDR1 is SGHTA and CDR2 is FQGNSA in the germline V gene. Unmatched junction bases numbered 7, after V lost 5 bases and J lost 0 bases. CDR3 sequence: CASSKGQFSSYNEQFF. The CDR3 DNA is TGTGCCAGCAGCAAGGGACAGTTTAGCTCCTACAATGAGCAGTTCTTC.

This clonotype came up many times. DNA for the CDR3: TGCAGTGCTAGAGATACCCTGACAGGGGCTAATGAAAAACTGTTTTTT. This codes for CSARDTLTGANEKLFF. The gene calls are TRBV20-1 and TRBJ1-4, with 8 bases fitting TRBD1. This CDR3 comprises 16 residues. CDR1 and CDR2 from the germline V gene are DFQATT and SNEGSKA (reference sequence). V lost 0 bases and J lost 3; bases outside the gene matches: 6.

The V gene is TRBV25-1, the J gene TRBJ2-7; TRBD1 or TRBD2 may be the D gene (5 bases each). In germline, CDR1 is MGHDK, CDR2 SYGVNS. Trimming shortened V by 2 bases and J by 6 bases, and 11 bases separated the two germline ends. This CDR3 spans 13 amino acids. This CDR3 reads CASSEVWGSEQYF. The DNA of the CDR3 is TGTGCCAGCAGTGAAGTGTGGGGGAGCGAGCAGTACTTC.

Ten or more counts support this clonotype. Being one base from a much bigger clone, this may be a read error. The chain couples TRBV4-3 to TRBJ2-1; D unclear. The CDR3 totals 13 residues. Germline V CDR1 and CDR2: LGHNA, YSLEER. DNA for the CDR3: TGCCCCAGCAGCCAAGTAATTGAAGGGGAGCAGTTCTTC. This gives the protein CPSSQVIEGEQFF.

In this sample, this clonotype turned up many times. The rearrangement uses TRBV5-1 and TRBJ2-1, with unresolved D. The CDR3 consists of 14 residues. V lost 6 bases to trimming and J lost 6 bases, with 16 bases between them. In germline, CDR1 is SGHRS, CDR2 YFSETQ. For the CDR3, the DNA is TGCGCCAGCAATGTGGGCTACAAGGGCAATGAGCAGTTCTTC. It encodes CASNVGYKGNEQFF.

Concerning this clonotype: A much larger clone differs by one base, so this may be a read error. J is TRBJ1-2 and V is TRBV12-3 or TRBV12-4; D is perhaps TRBD1 (6 bases). Trimming pared 7 bases from V and 3 bases from J, leaving 15 bases between. The CDR3 is 14 amino acids. The CDR3 DNA follows: TGTGCCAGCACCCCCACAGGGAGCGACTATGGCTACACCTTC. This codes for CASTPTGSDYGYTF.

This clonotype appeared many times. The chain combines TRBV12-3 or TRBV12-4 with TRBJ1-2; 8 nucleotides line up with TRBD1. This CDR3 spans 18 amino acids. V shed 3 bases and J 3 bases; nucleotides not matched to a gene: 15. CDR3 loop: CASSFGRTGLLPDYGYTF. DNA of the CDR3: TGTGCCAGCAGTTTCGGGCGGACAGGGCTTTTACCTGACTATGGCTACACCTTC.

This clonotype came up many times. J is TRBJ2-1 and V is TRBV20-1, with D maybe TRBD1 (5 bases). This CDR3 is 12 amino acids long. V gave up 1 base and J gave up 10 bases, with 11 bases separating them. In germline, CDR1 is DFQATT, CDR2 SNEGSKA (reference sequence). The chain's CDR3 is CSARAGRGEQFF. The CDR3 nucleotides are TGCAGTGCTAGAGCGGGTAGGGGCGAGCAGTTCTTC.

This clonotype showed up many times. Written as DNA, the CDR3 is TGCGCCAGCAGCTTACGACCGGGACAGAGTACCTACGAGCAGTACTTC. This translates into CASSLRPGQSTYEQYF. The chain uses TRBV5-1 and TRBJ2-7, with TRBD1 identical over 7 bases. This CDR3 is 16 amino acids long. J lost 2 bases, V lost 2 bases, and 10 bases had no gene match. The germline V gene encodes CDR1 SGHRS and CDR2 YFSETQ.

The table lists this clonotype with many counts. The rearrangement links TRBV5-1 to TRBJ2-7; tentative D call: TRBD2 (5 bases). Looked up from germline, CDR1 is SGHRS and CDR2 is YFSETQ. Trimming took off 1 base at V and 5 bases at J, with 7 bases between the two ends. CDR3 size: 12 residues. As DNA, the CDR3 is TGCGCCAGCAGCTTGCTGAGGGACGAGCAGTACTTC. It translates to CASSLLRDEQYF.